Listed here are 10 T cell receptor beta chains from one sample, sequenced in a study of regulatory T cells in long-lasting Graves disease (dated by TCRdb to about 2021). The time point label for this specimen denotes: newly diagnosed GD, antithyroid drugs for less than 3 months. For both TCR sequencing and RNA sequencing, RNA was extracted from PBMCs in TRIzol. The receptor library was made with multiplex PCR. Sequencing relied on an Illumina HiSeq 4000. TCR beta libraries were built with iRepertoire HTBI primers and Arm-PCR amplification of CDR3 regions. TCRdb's own reprocessing of the public reads used fastp at Q25 and MiXCR and kept productive beta chains. Entries that share a CDR3 protein sequence are merged under the most common genes and DNA. The sample includes over 400,000 distinct CDR3 sequences, with approximately 14% observed a single time. The leading ten clones occupy roughly a sixth of the sample.

The same specimen was also included in a second study, on T cells in Graves' hyperthyroidism and ophthalmopathy.

The sequencing here drew on peripheral blood mononuclear cells (PBMCs), taken at new diagnosis, from a patient treated with antithyroid drugs. The receptors originated from a woman aged 45 to 65 with Graves disease. Donor details come from another sample of the same person, matched by shared clones.

This clonotype appeared a few times. With a much larger clone just one base away, this may be a read error. In DNA form, the CDR3 reads TGCGCCAGCAGCTTGCTTTTTCGCAGGATCCAAGAGACCCAGTGCTTC. Amino acid sequence: CASSLLFRRIQETQCF. The rearrangement links TRBV5-1 to TRBJ2-5, with D uncertain. This CDR3 contains 16 residues. CDR1 and CDR2 from the germline V gene are SGHRS and YFSETQ. Based on the CDR3 plus reference TRBV5-1 and TRBJ2-5, the full variable domain is KAGVTQTPRYLIKTRGQQVTLSCSPISGHRSVSWYQQTPGQGLQFLFEYFSETQRNKGNFPGRFSGRQFSNSRSEMNVSTLELGDSALYLCASSLLFRRIQETQCFGPGTRLLVL.

This clonotype was detected many times. This rearrangement joins TRBV7-3 to TRBJ2-3; 7 nucleotides agree with TRBD2. Trimming removed 0 bases from V and 0 bases from J; junction bases left unmatched: 9. Germline lookup yields CDR1 SGHTA and CDR2 FQGTGA. The CDR3 contains 18 residues. CDR3 region: CASSLTGGQATSTDTQYF. CDR3 in DNA: TGTGCCAGCAGCTTAACGGGAGGGCAGGCGACTAGCACAGATACGCAGTATTTT.

This clonotype turned up a few times. This chain links TRBV27 with TRBJ2-3; D possibly corresponds to TRBD1 (5 bases). Germline CDR1 is MNHEY and CDR2 is SMNVEV (reference sequence). The CDR3 runs to 14 residues. V was pared by 3 bases and J by 2 bases, with 9 bases between. CDR3 in amino acids: CASSFRRATDTQYF. The CDR3 region has the DNA TGTGCCAGCAGTTTCCGCAGGGCCACAGATACGCAGTATTTT.

This clonotype was counted between two and nine times. The genes are TRBV6-4 and TRBJ2-1; possible D gene TRBD1, 5 bases. The germline CDR1 and CDR2 sequences are MRHNA and SNTAGT. V lost 11 bases and J 4 bases, leaving 18 bases between the germline ends. This CDR3 spans 14 amino acids. The CDR3 region is CACPKGRGYNEQFF. The CDR3 nucleotides read TGTGCCTGCCCGAAGGGTAGGGGTTACAATGAGCAGTTCTTC.

This clonotype has ten or more counts. The chain combines TRBV28 with TRBJ1-6; maybe TRBD1 (5 bases). Trimming shortened V by 4 bases and J by 1 base, and 11 bases separated the two germline ends. The CDR3 totals 16 residues. Germline V gene sequence: CDR1 MDHEN, CDR2 SYDVKM. The CDR3 DNA is TGTGCCAGCAGTTCTCCTGAGGGGTCCTATAATTCACCCCTCCACTTT. It encodes CASSSPEGSYNSPLHF. Supplemented by reference TRBV28 and TRBJ1-6, the full variable domain reads DVKVTQSSRYLVKRTGEKVFLECVQDMDHENMFWYRQDPGLGLRLIYFSYDVKMKEKGDIPEGYSVSREKKERFSLILESASTNQTSMYLCASSSPEGSYNSPLHFGNGTRLTVT.

The gene calls are TRBV27 and TRBJ2-7, with D perhaps matching TRBD2 (5 bases). The CDR3 covers 13 residues. V dropped 5 bases and J dropped 4 bases, with 12 bases sitting between them. Germline V gene lookup returns CDR1 MNHEY and CDR2 SMNVEV (reference sequence). DNA for the CDR3: TGTGCCAGCAGTCTCGGGGTCCATTACGAGCAGTACTTC. It is translated as CASSLGVHYEQYF.

This clonotype occurred a few times. The germline gene is not matched at one end of the junction; a read error may be the cause. The J gene is TRBJ1-2, the V gene TRBV7-9, with D hard to call. From germline, CDR1 is SEHNR and CDR2 FQNEAQ (reference sequence). This CDR3 comprises 15 residues. The CDR3 region has the DNA TGTGCCAGCAGCTTAGATTATCGGGGTTACTACGGCTACACCTTC. As protein: CASSLDYRGYYGYTF.

The sample holds many counts of this clonotype. J is TRBJ2-5 and V is TRBV28; D unresolved. Germline V CDR1 and CDR2: MDHEN, SYDVKM. Trimming pared 6 bases from V and 0 bases from J, leaving 14 bases between. The CDR3 extends over 15 amino acids. CDR3 in amino acids: CASSAPPDDQETQYF. As DNA, the CDR3 is TGTGCCAGCAGCGCACCGCCGGACGACCAAGAGACCCAGTACTTC.

This clonotype was found many times. The chain combines TRBV7-8 with TRBJ2-5; TRBD1 aligns across 8 bases. Germline CDR1 is SGHVS and CDR2 is FQNEAQ. Unmatched junction bases numbered 7, after V lost 5 bases and J lost 2 bases. The CDR3 spans 15 residues. DNA of the CDR3: TGTGCCAGCAGCGAACCAGGGGGCCCACAAGAGACCCAGTACTTC. It yields the protein CASSEPGGPQETQYF.

The chain uses TRBV10-3 and TRBJ2-2; D gene uncertain. The CDR3 spans 16 residues. Germline V lookup: CDR1 ENHRY, CDR2 SYGVKD. Between the trimmed V and J ends, which lost 0 bases and 2 bases, there was a span of 10 bases. The CDR3 DNA reads TGTGCCATCAGTGAGTCGCCACAGCCTAACACCGGGGAGCTGTTTTTT. This codes for CAISESPQPNTGELFF.